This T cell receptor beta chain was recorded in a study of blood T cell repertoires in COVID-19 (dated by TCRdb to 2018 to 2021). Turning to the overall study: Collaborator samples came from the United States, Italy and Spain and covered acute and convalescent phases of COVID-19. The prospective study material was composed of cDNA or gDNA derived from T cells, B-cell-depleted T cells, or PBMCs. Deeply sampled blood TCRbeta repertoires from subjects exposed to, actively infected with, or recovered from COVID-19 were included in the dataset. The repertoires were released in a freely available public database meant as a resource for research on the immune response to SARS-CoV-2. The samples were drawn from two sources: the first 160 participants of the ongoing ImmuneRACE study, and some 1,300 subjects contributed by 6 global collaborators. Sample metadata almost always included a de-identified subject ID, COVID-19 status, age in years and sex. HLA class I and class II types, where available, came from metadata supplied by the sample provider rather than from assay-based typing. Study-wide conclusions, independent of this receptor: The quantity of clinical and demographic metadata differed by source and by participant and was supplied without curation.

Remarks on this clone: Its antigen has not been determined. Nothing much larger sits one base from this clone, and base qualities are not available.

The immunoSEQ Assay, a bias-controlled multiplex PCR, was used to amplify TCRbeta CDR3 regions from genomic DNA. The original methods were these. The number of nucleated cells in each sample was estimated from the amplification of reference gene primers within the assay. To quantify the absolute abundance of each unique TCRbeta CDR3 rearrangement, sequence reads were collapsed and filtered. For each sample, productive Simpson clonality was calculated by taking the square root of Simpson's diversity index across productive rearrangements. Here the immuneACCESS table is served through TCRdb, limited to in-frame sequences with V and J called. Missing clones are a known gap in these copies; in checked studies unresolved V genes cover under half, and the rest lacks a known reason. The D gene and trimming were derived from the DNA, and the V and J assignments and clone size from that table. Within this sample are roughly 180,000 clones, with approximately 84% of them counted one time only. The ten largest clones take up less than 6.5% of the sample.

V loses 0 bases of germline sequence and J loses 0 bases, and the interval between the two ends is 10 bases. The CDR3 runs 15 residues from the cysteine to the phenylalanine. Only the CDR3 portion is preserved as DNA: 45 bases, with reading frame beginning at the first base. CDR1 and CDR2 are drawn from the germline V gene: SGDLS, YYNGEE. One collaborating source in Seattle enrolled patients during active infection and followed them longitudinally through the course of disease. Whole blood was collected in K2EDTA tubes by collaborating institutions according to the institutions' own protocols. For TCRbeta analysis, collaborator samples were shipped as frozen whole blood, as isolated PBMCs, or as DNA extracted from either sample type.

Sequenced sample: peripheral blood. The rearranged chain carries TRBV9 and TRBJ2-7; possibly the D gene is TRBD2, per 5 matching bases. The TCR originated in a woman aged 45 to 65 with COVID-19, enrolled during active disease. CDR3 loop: CASSVEVTTSYEQYF. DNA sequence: TGTGCCAGCAGCGTAGAGGTGACTACCTCCTACGAGCAGTACTTC.